The entry below describes one T cell receptor (beta chain). What it binds is not known. TCRdb itself ran the 5' RACE reads through MiXCR, one entry per CDR3 protein. The profile shows 350,000 to 450,000 distinct CDR3 sequences, less than 20% of them singletons. The CDR3 is 15 residues long. Germline CDR1 reads MNHEY; CDR2 reads SMNVEV (reference sequence). Trimming at V came to 6 bases and at J to 4 bases, leaving 8 bases not matched to a gene. This record comes from a study of identical twins. The study's findings and limits: Zero-insertion analyses could be partly confounded by invariant MAIT and iNKT cells.

The rearrangement links TRBV27 to TRBJ2-7; 11 bases are a match to TRBD1. The sequence was collected from a man aged 45 to 65 in good health. Input material: naive T cells sorted from blood. The CDR3 sequence is CASRIHRDRGYEQYF. Written as DNA, the CDR3 is TGTGCCAGCAGAATCCACCGGGACAGGGGGTACGAGCAGTACTTC.